These 32 T cell receptor beta chains were all obtained from the same sample, sequenced in a study of early stage breast cancer tumors. Sequencing was performed with immunoSEQ multiplex PCR; in TCRdb, only in-frame clones are kept and a portion is missing. The sample includes about 51,000 clones, about 77% of them seen just once. Sequenced sample: blood. These receptors originate from a person aged 35-49 years with breast cancer.

V and J are TRBV27 and TRBJ2-2, with D possibly matching TRBD1 (5 bases). Germline-derived CDR1 and CDR2 are MNHEY and SMNVEV (reference sequence). The CDR3 covers 14 residues. V was pared by 3 bases and J by 7 bases, with 12 bases between. The CDR3 DNA reads TGTGCCAGCAGTTTTGCCAGGGTGGGCGGGGAGCTGTTTTTT. Its translation is CASSFARVGGELFF.

V and J are TRBV5-1 and TRBJ1-4, with 7 positions matching TRBD1. The CDR3 is 16 residues long. Germline V gives CDR1 SGHRS, CDR2 YFSETQ. Trimming took 4 bases from V and 7 from J; bases not matched to a gene: 13. The CDR3 region is CASSAGTVLGGEKLFF. DNA of the CDR3: TGCGCCAGCAGCGCCGGGACAGTCCTAGGGGGTGAAAAACTGTTTTTT.

This clone was recorded once. The chain joins TRBV6-1 to TRBJ1-5; TRBD1 aligns across 7 bases. The trim removed 2 bases at V and 7 bases at J, leaving 8 bases unmatched. Germline-derived CDR1 and CDR2 are MNHNS and SASEGT. This CDR3 is built from 15 residues. The DNA of the CDR3 is TGTGCCAGCAGTGAATTACGGGACAGAGGACAGCCCCAGCATTTT. It specifies CASSELRDRGQPQHF.

The chain employs TRBV11-2 and TRBJ2-4, with a weak D call TRBD1 (5 bases). The CDR3 runs to 14 residues. Trimming shortened V by 1 base and J by 5 bases, and 9 bases separated the two germline ends. CDR1 and CDR2 from the germline V gene are SGHAT and FQNNGV. CDR3 loop: CASSLGRAQNIQYF. DNA for the CDR3: TGTGCCAGCAGCTTAGGCAGGGCGCAAAACATTCAGTACTTC.

CDR3 in amino acids: CASSPEWESTDTQYF. The CDR3 DNA follows: TGTGCCAGCAGCCCGGAGTGGGAGAGCACAGATACGCAGTATTTT. The chain is built from TRBV5-4 and TRBJ2-3; possibly TRBD2 for D (5 bases). The V gene's germline CDR1 is SGHNT and CDR2 YYREEE (reference sequence). Trimming pared 4 bases from V and 0 bases from J, leaving 12 bases between. This CDR3 is 15 amino acids long.

The chain combines TRBV5-6 with TRBJ2-7; possibly TRBD1 for D (5 bases). Trimming pared 4 bases from V and 2 bases from J, leaving 10 bases between. The germline V gene encodes CDR1 SGHDT and CDR2 YYEEEE. This CDR3 has 13 residues. The CDR3 is CASSPDITYEQYF. CDR3 sequence (DNA): TGTGCCAGCAGCCCGGACATAACCTACGAGCAGTACTTC.

This rearrangement joins TRBV5-1 to TRBJ2-5; tentatively, D is TRBD1 (5 bases). V was clipped by 0 bases and J by 6 bases, with 15 bases between them. CDR1 is SGHRS and CDR2 is YFSETQ in the germline V gene. The CDR3 covers 15 residues. Here the CDR3 reads CASSLGQISPKTQYF. The CDR3 coding sequence is TGCGCCAGCAGCTTGGGACAGATCTCGCCCAAGACCCAGTACTTC.

The V and J genes are TRBV10-3 and TRBJ1-2; D unresolved. Germline-derived CDR1 and CDR2 are ENHRY and SYGVKD. Trimming pared 0 bases from V and 8 bases from J, leaving 10 bases between. This CDR3 is built from 13 residues. The CDR3 loop reads CAISESVEGGYTF. The CDR3 DNA is TGTGCCATCAGTGAGTCGGTGGAAGGCGGCTACACCTTC.

The chain couples TRBV27 to TRBJ2-7, with a possible D match to TRBD2 (7 bases). V was pared by 4 bases and J by 2 bases, with 12 bases between. CDR1 is MNHEY and CDR2 is SMNVEV in the germline V gene (reference sequence). The CDR3 spans 14 residues. CDR3 residues: CASSSAGATYEQYF. The CDR3 nucleotides read TGTGCCAGCAGTTCTGCGGGGGCAACCTACGAGCAGTACTTC.

The chain employs TRBV9 and TRBJ2-5; 11 bases are shared with TRBD1. V dropped 2 bases and J dropped 5; count of bases not matched to a gene: 8. CDR1 and CDR2 from the germline V gene are SGDLS and YYNGEE. The CDR3 has 16 amino acids. The CDR3 bases are TGTGCCAGCAGCGTCGCTCCGGGACAGGGGGGGGAGACCCAGTACTTC. This sequence encodes CASSVAPGQGGETQYF.

The CDR3 DNA follows: TGTGCCAGCACCGATAGCGGGACAGATACGCAGTATTTT. Translation: CASTDSGTDTQYF. The J gene is TRBJ2-3, the V gene TRBV7-6; 7 bases agree with TRBD2. V was pared by 7 bases and J by 3 bases, with 4 bases of the junction left unmatched. Germline CDR1 is SGHVS and CDR2 is FNYEAQ. This CDR3 region has 13 residues.

The V and J genes are TRBV30 and TRBJ1-2; D is unresolved. This CDR3 region has 13 residues. Germline CDR1 and CDR2: GTSNPN and SVGIG (reference sequence). Deletions cut 0 bases from V and 4 bases from J, with 9 bases between. The DNA for the CDR3 is TGTGCCTGGAGTGTACAAGGTGGCTATGGCTACACCTTC. Translation gives CAWSVQGGYGYTF.

This clone was observed a handful of times. This chain uses TRBV2 with TRBJ1-2; D remains unclear. The V end lost 5 bases, the J end lost 8 bases, and 15 bases lay between the germline ends. From germline, CDR1 is SNHLY and CDR2 FYNNEI. The CDR3 spans 13 residues. DNA for the CDR3: TGTGCCAGCAGTCCCGACTTCATTGGGGGCTACACCTTC. This gives the protein CASSPDFIGGYTF.

V usage is TRBV7-7 and J usage is TRBJ2-7; possibly TRBD2 for D (6 bases). CDR3 length: 14 residues. The germline gives CDR1 SSHAT, CDR2 FNYEAQ (reference sequence). CDR3 amino acids: CASSPGAGTYEQYF. DNA of the CDR3: TGTGCTAGCTCCCCGGGAGCAGGGACCTACGAGCAGTACTTC.

This chain connects TRBV18 to TRBJ1-1; D perhaps matches TRBD1 (6 bases). Trimming took off 3 bases at V and 1 base at J, with 9 bases between the two ends. Germline loops: CDR1 KGHSH, CDR2 LQKENI. CDR3 length: 14 amino acids. The CDR3 sequence is CASSPGQQNTEAFF. The CDR3 DNA sequence: TGTGCCAGCTCACCCGGACAGCAGAACACTGAAGCTTTCTTT.

The V gene is TRBV5-3, the J gene TRBJ1-1, with D possibly being TRBD1 (6 bases). TRBV5-3 is placed among ORFs of uncertain function. The CDR3 runs to 14 residues. The V end was cut by 4 bases, the J end by 1 base, with 11 bases between. The CDR3 DNA sequence: TGTGCCAGAAGCACTCCGACAGGGAACACTGAAGCTTTCTTT. Its translation is CARSTPTGNTEAFF.

The chain couples TRBV5-8 to TRBJ2-7; 7 bases align to TRBD2. The germline V gene encodes CDR1 SGHTS and CDR2 YDEGEE. Trimming at V came to 5 bases and at J to 5 bases, leaving 10 bases not matched to a gene. The CDR3 totals 14 residues. The CDR3 protein is CASRGRVPPHEQYF. The CDR3, as DNA: TGTGCCAGCAGAGGGAGGGTCCCCCCGCACGAGCAGTACTTC.

The chain has TRBV18 and TRBJ2-3, with D hard to call. CDR1 KGHSH and CDR2 LQKENI come from the germline V gene. Trimming shortened V by 9 bases and J by 6 bases, and 16 bases separated the two germline ends. The CDR3 extends over 13 amino acids. Here the CDR3 DNA reads TGTGCCAGTTCCATCGACCCGAAGGATACGCAGTATTTT. Amino acid sequence: CASSIDPKDTQYF.

V usage is TRBV6-5 and J usage is TRBJ2-2; TRBD2 matches 7 bases. Germline CDR1 is MNHEY and CDR2 is SVGAGI. After removal of 4 bases from V and 8 bases from J, the junction contained 10 bases not matched to a gene. This CDR3 contains 15 residues. In nucleotides, the CDR3 is TGTGCCAGCAGTTCGGCGGGAGAAGGGGCTGGGGAGCTGTTTTTT. Translated, it gives CASSSAGEGAGELFF.

The V and J genes are TRBV5-6 and TRBJ2-7; D call uncertain. Germline V lookup: CDR1 SGHDT, CDR2 YYEEEE. V shed 7 bases and J shed 4 bases, with 9 bases lying between them. CDR3 length equals 11 residues. CDR3 DNA: TGTGCCAGCTCTACCCCGTACGAGCAGTACTTC. Translating gives CASSTPYEQYF. The full variable domain, its missing parts supplied by reference TRBV5-6 and TRBJ2-7, is DAGVTQSPTHLIKTRGQQVTLRCSPKSGHDTVSWYQQALGQGPQFIFQYYEEEERQRGNFPDRFSGHQFPNYSSELNVNALLLGDSALYLCASSTPYEQYFGPGTRLTVT.

The CDR3 DNA reads TGTGCCTGGAACCAAGGGACAGGGATCTACGAGCAGTACTTC. Protein sequence: CAWNQGTGIYEQYF. The chain recombines TRBV30 with TRBJ2-7, with 9 bases identical to TRBD1. V dropped 4 bases and J dropped 3; count of bases not matched to a gene: 7. Per the germline V gene, CDR1 is GTSNPN and CDR2 is SVGIG (reference sequence). The CDR3 is made up of 14 amino acids.

V usage is TRBV9 and J usage is TRBJ1-2, with TRBD1 as a possible D gene (5 bases). V was cut by 4 bases and J by 3 bases, with 13 bases left in between. This CDR3 has 14 amino acids. Germline V gene lookup returns CDR1 SGDLS and CDR2 YYNGEE. The CDR3 DNA is TGTGCCAGCAGCCCCACAAGGGGCGACTATGGCTACACCTTC. Translated: CASSPTRGDYGYTF.

J is TRBJ1-5 and V is TRBV6-6; unclear D gene. Trimming shortened V by 8 bases and J by 0 bases, and 11 bases separated the two germline ends. The V gene's germline CDR1 is MNHNY and CDR2 SVGAGI (reference sequence). The CDR3 sequence is 14 residues long. The CDR3 DNA sequence: TGTGCCAGCGAAGATTTCTATAGCAATCAGCCCCAGCATTTT. As protein: CASEDFYSNQPQHF.

The rearrangement links TRBV11-2 to TRBJ2-2, with 8 bases lining up with TRBD2. Germline values: CDR1 SGHAT, CDR2 FQNNGV. Trimming removed 5 bases from V and 0 bases from J; junction bases left unmatched: 5. The CDR3 loop spans 16 amino acids. This chain's CDR3 is CASSPIGGANTGELFF. CDR3 bases: TGTGCCAGCAGCCCTATCGGGGGGGCGAACACCGGGGAGCTGTTTTTT.

The chain couples TRBV5-4 to TRBJ2-7; possibly TRBD2 for D (5 bases). Trimming took 4 bases from V and 3 from J, leaving 14 bases between them. This CDR3 is built from 14 residues. Germline V gives CDR1 SGHNT, CDR2 YYREEE (reference sequence). The chain's CDR3 is CASSLTPGNYEQYF. The CDR3 nucleotides are TGTGCCAGCAGCCTAACCCCGGGGAACTACGAGCAGTACTTC.

The V and J genes are TRBV6-1 and TRBJ1-1; D not resolved. Germline CDR1 and CDR2: MNHNS and SASEGT. V was clipped by 6 bases and J by 1 base, with 6 bases between them. The CDR3 has 12 amino acids. CDR3 region: CASRAGNTEAFF. In DNA, the CDR3 is TGTGCCAGCAGAGCAGGGAACACTGAAGCTTTCTTT.

V usage is TRBV2 and J usage is TRBJ1-2, with D unclear. V was shortened by 9 bases and J by 5 bases, with 13 bases between the two germline ends. CDR1 is SNHLY and CDR2 is FYNNEI in the germline V gene. CDR3 size: 12 residues. The CDR3 DNA sequence: TGTGCCAGTCAAAAGCTGGCATATGGCTACACCTTC. It specifies CASQKLAYGYTF.

This clone was recorded only once. The chain has TRBV19 and TRBJ1-2, with D perhaps TRBD1 (5 bases). The CDR3 extends over 14 amino acids. Per the germline V gene, CDR1 is LNHDA and CDR2 is SQIVND (reference sequence). V shed 10 bases and J shed 2 bases, with 17 bases lying between them. The CDR3 DNA reads as TGTGCCACCTTCACCGGGACTTTAAACTATGGCTACACCTTC. Its protein is CATFTGTLNYGYTF.

This clone was counted only a few times. The chain joins TRBV4-2 to TRBJ1-1; D not certain. The length of the CDR3 is 13 residues. Germline CDR1 and CDR2: LGHNA and YNFKEQ. V was cut by 2 bases and J by 11 bases, with 15 bases left in between. DNA of the CDR3: TGTGCCAGCAGCCAAAAGTCCATCGGGAGGGCTTTCTTT. Translated, it gives CASSQKSIGRAFF.

This chain connects TRBV2 to TRBJ2-1; D gene unclear. The germline V and J ends were trimmed by 10 bases and 1 base, with 14 bases remaining between them. CDR1 is SNHLY, CDR2 FYNNEI, per germline. The length of the CDR3 is 14 residues. The CDR3 spells CATRGPPSYNEQFF. The CDR3 bases are TGTGCCACCCGAGGACCGCCTTCCTACAATGAGCAGTTCTTC.

The chain combines TRBV5-6 with TRBJ2-3; 11 bases are a match to TRBD2. The CDR3 spans 14 residues. Germline lookup yields CDR1 SGHDT and CDR2 YYEEEE. The V gene end was trimmed by 5 bases and the J gene end by 3 bases; junction bases not matched to a gene: 2. The CDR3 DNA sequence: TGTGCCAGCAGGCTAGCGGGAGGAACAGATACGCAGTATTTT. Translating gives CASRLAGGTDTQYF.

This clone occurred once. This chain uses TRBV5-1 with TRBJ1-1, with 8 bases identical to TRBD1. This CDR3 contains 16 residues. V gave up 3 bases and J gave up 3 bases; unmatched junction bases: 10. Germline assignment: CDR1 SGHRS and CDR2 YFSETQ. The CDR3 is CASSYGDRRAYTEAFF. Here the CDR3 DNA reads TGCGCCAGCAGCTACGGGGACAGGAGGGCATACACTGAAGCTTTCTTT.